This TCR beta chain emerged from a study of blood T cell repertoires in COVID-19. Turning to the study itself: Sites in the United States, Italy and Spain provided acute and convalescent COVID-19 samples.

In its sample, this clone was seen a few times. The CDR3 is 14 residues long. The ends were cut back, 1 base at V and 5 bases at J, with 9 bases in the middle. Germline V gene data show CDR1 as SGHTA and CDR2 as FQGNSA. Clones were sequenced by immunoSEQ multiplex PCR, and TCRdb holds only the in-frame ones, with some missing. The table has 250,000 to 300,000 clones, 81% seen once. The source is an older woman with active or convalescent COVID-19. This chain connects TRBV7-2 to TRBJ1-5; D ambiguous. Sequencing was carried out using peripheral blood. The CDR3 region has the DNA TGTGCCAGCAGCTTAGAGAGGTCCGATCAGCCCCAGCATTTT. This gives the protein CASSLERSDQPQHF. Based on the CDR3 plus reference TRBV7-2 and TRBJ1-5, the full variable domain is GAGVSQSPSNKVTEKGKDVELRCDPISGHTALYWYRQSLGQGLEFLIYFQGNSAPDKSGLPSDRFSAERTGGSVSTLTIQRTQQEDSAVYLCASSLERSDQPQHFGDGTRLSIL.